This T cell receptor (beta chain) was sequenced in a study of cytomegalovirus exposure and HLA in healthy donors. Germline-derived CDR1 and CDR2 are SGHRS and YFSETQ. The CDR3 sequence is 14 residues long. V was shortened by 0 bases and J by 3 bases, with 7 bases between the two germline ends. The PCR used 60 Vbeta and 13 Jbeta primers. Assay used: immunoSEQ multiplex PCR; TCRdb lists only in-frame clones, some missing. The table shows about 120,000 clones, with around 79% occurring only once. Of note for this clone: Its antigen is not identified.

Study-wide findings and caveats: The study labeled 164 TCR beta chains cytomegalovirus-associated.

The clonotype was recovered from a woman under 30 in good health and CMV-seronegative. Sequencing was carried out using PBMCs. The V gene is TRBV5-1, the J gene TRBJ2-1; D possibly corresponds to TRBD2 (6 bases). The CDR3: CASSLETSYNEQFF. The CDR3 nucleotides are TGCGCCAGCAGCTTGGAGACTAGCTACAATGAGCAGTTCTTC.